What follows are 29 T cell receptor beta chains derived from one specimen sequenced in a study of T cell responses to AZD1222 COVID-19 vaccine. Assay: immunoSEQ multiplex PCR; the TCRdb copy retains only in-frame clones and omits some. This sample yields 140,000 or so clones, of which about 90% are seen a single time; roughly 3.9% belongs to the top ten. Specimen: peripheral blood, collected 28 days after the second AZD1222 dose. The origin of the receptors is an adult who received the AZD1222 COVID-19 vaccine.

This clone came up once. The chain has TRBV19 and TRBJ1-4; D is perhaps TRBD1 (6 bases). The length of the CDR3 is 16 residues. Trimming removed 11 bases from V and 4 bases from J, with 23 bases in between. The germline V gene has CDR1 LNHDA and CDR2 SQIVND (reference sequence). CDR3 in amino acids: CASTPNPGGLNEKLFF. The CDR3 bases are TGTGCCTCAACCCCAAACCCGGGGGGGCTTAATGAAAAACTGTTTTTT.

The chain uses TRBV6-4 and TRBJ2-2; no reliable D call. Germline V gives CDR1 MRHNA, CDR2 SNTAGT. With 0 bases removed from V and 4 bases from J, the gap between germline ends came to 3 bases. CDR3 length: 13 amino acids. The CDR3 region is CASSDSSTGELFF. The CDR3 coding sequence is TGTGCCAGCAGTGACTCGTCCACCGGGGAGCTGTTTTTT.

The J gene is TRBJ2-5, the V gene TRBV4-3; 14 nucleotides line up with TRBD2. Per germline, CDR1 LGHNA and CDR2 YSLEER. V gave up 0 bases and J gave up 5 bases; unmatched junction bases: 8. The CDR3 sequence is 18 residues long. The CDR3 DNA follows: TGCGCCAGCAGCCAAGATCTCGGGACTAGCGGGAGCGCTGAGACCCAGTACTTC. This encodes CASSQDLGTSGSAETQYF.

This clone was recorded only once. This sequence joins TRBV4-2 and TRBJ2-7; possible D gene TRBD2, 6 bases. This CDR3 has 16 residues. Trimming removed 3 bases from V and 1 base from J, with 16 bases in between. Germline V gives CDR1 LGHNA, CDR2 YNFKEQ. The CDR3 protein is CASSQDPGLPSYEQYF. The CDR3 nucleotides are TGTGCCAGCAGCCAGGATCCGGGACTGCCTTCCTACGAGCAGTACTTC.

The gene calls are TRBV5-6 and TRBJ2-7; TRBD1 matches 8 bases. After removal of 4 bases from V and 7 bases from J, the junction contained 13 bases not matched to a gene. The CDR3 spans 15 residues. In germline, CDR1 is SGHDT, CDR2 YYEEEE. Here the CDR3 DNA reads TGTGCCAGCAGCCCGACCGGGACAGGTTTACGGGAGCAGTACTTC. It specifies CASSPTGTGLREQYF.

The genes are TRBV6-5 and TRBJ1-5; D is unclear. Trimming shortened V by 0 bases and J by 9 bases, and 15 bases separated the two germline ends. This CDR3 region has 15 residues. CDR1 is MNHEY and CDR2 is SVGAGI in the germline V gene. The CDR3 DNA is TGTGCCAGCAGTTACTCGGGCAGTGCCGTATGGCCCCAGCATTTT. Amino acid sequence: CASSYSGSAVWPQHF.

V gene TRBV5-8 combines with J gene TRBJ1-6; TRBD1 agrees at 7 bases. Trimming took 0 bases from V and 10 from J; bases not matched to a gene: 7. This CDR3 is 15 amino acids long. From germline, CDR1 is SGHTS and CDR2 YDEGEE. The CDR3 DNA reads as TGTGCCAGCAGCTTGGCGTTGACAGGGAGATCACCCCTCCACTTT. This sequence encodes CASSLALTGRSPLHF.

The count of this clone is one. The CDR3 nucleotides are TGTGCCAGCAGCCCGACAGGGCGGCACATTCAGTACTTC. Amino acid sequence: CASSPTGRHIQYF. The V gene is TRBV5-6, the J gene TRBJ2-4; 7 bases match TRBD1. The V segment lost 4 bases and the J segment 8 bases; nucleotides outside the gene matches: 6. The CDR3 sequence is 13 residues long. Looked up from germline, CDR1 is SGHDT and CDR2 is YYEEEE.

The chain recombines TRBV12-3 or TRBV12-4 with TRBJ2-3; D remains unclear. V dropped 2 bases and J dropped 2 bases, with 2 bases sitting between them. The CDR3 contains 12 residues. CDR3 in amino acids: CASSLITDTQYF. The CDR3 DNA is TGTGCCAGCAGTTTAATCACAGATACGCAGTATTTT.

The V call is TRBV19, the J call TRBJ1-5, with D possibly TRBD1 on 5 matching bases. Per germline, CDR1 LNHDA and CDR2 SQIVND (reference sequence). Trimming stripped 3 bases from V and 4 bases from J, with 13 bases between. This CDR3 has 15 amino acids. The CDR3 loop reads CASSMWGPLNQPQHF. The CDR3 nucleotides read TGTGCCAGTAGTATGTGGGGCCCCCTAAATCAGCCCCAGCATTTT.

This sequence joins TRBV6-5 and TRBJ2-7; D not resolved. CDR3 length: 12 residues. CDR1 is MNHEY and CDR2 is SVGAGI in the germline V gene. Deletions cut 2 bases from V and 6 bases from J, with 8 bases between. CDR3 in DNA: TGTGCCAGCAGTTACGTGGCCGGCGAGCAGTACTTC. Translation: CASSYVAGEQYF.

This clone was detected once. The gene calls are TRBV11-3 and TRBJ2-2; 8 nucleotides align to TRBD1. Germline V gives CDR1 SGHNT, CDR2 YENEEA. V dropped 4 bases and J dropped 5; count of bases not matched to a gene: 0. This CDR3 region has 13 residues. Here the CDR3 reads CASSWTGTGELFF. Written as DNA, the CDR3 is TGTGCCAGCAGCTGGACAGGGACCGGGGAGCTGTTTTTT.

The chain has TRBV7-2 and TRBJ2-3, with 8 bases fitting TRBD2. Germline CDR1 is SGHTA and CDR2 is FQGNSA. The CDR3 has 14 residues. Trimming at V came to 5 bases and at J to 6 bases, leaving 7 bases not matched to a gene. The CDR3 is CASSIMTSEDTQYF. CDR3 sequence (DNA): TGTGCCAGCAGCATAATGACTAGCGAGGATACGCAGTATTTT.

The chain joins TRBV7-6 to TRBJ2-7; D might be TRBD2 (7 bases). The CDR3 sequence is 17 residues long. Germline values: CDR1 SGHVS, CDR2 FNYEAQ. V shed 5 bases and J shed 3 bases, with 23 bases lying between them. The CDR3 DNA sequence: TGTGCCAGCAGCCCAGGCGGGGGCCCTTGGTCTGGCTACGAGCAGTACTTC. Protein sequence: CASSPGGGPWSGYEQYF.

The chain uses TRBV5-1 and TRBJ2-3, with unresolved D. V lost 8 bases, J lost 2 bases, and 12 bases lay in between. The CDR3 is made up of 13 amino acids. Germline loops: CDR1 SGHRS, CDR2 YFSETQ. This chain's CDR3 is CASHPDPTDTQYF. The CDR3 coding sequence is TGCGCCAGTCACCCGGACCCCACAGATACGCAGTATTTT.

This clone appeared once. The chain combines TRBV11-2 with TRBJ2-1; no clear D gene. Trimming cost V 1 base and J 4 bases, with 5 bases left between them. CDR1 is SGHAT, CDR2 FQNNGV, per germline. This CDR3 spans 13 amino acids. The CDR3 sequence: CASSLVSYNEQFF. The CDR3 coding sequence is TGTGCCAGCAGCTTAGTTTCATACAATGAGCAGTTCTTC.

Only one count was recorded for this clone. This chain joins TRBV6-6 and TRBJ2-1; 8 bases fit TRBD2. Germline CDR1 reads MNHNY; CDR2 reads SVGAGI (reference sequence). CDR3 length: 15 amino acids. Trimming at V came to 6 bases and at J to 6 bases, leaving 10 bases not matched to a gene. The CDR3 region is CASRESGRDLNEQFF. For the CDR3, the DNA is TGTGCCAGCAGGGAAAGCGGGAGAGACCTCAATGAGCAGTTCTTC.

The CDR3 region is CATSDPPDRANQPQHF. CDR3 DNA sequence: TGTGCCACCAGTGACCCGCCCGACAGGGCGAATCAGCCCCAGCATTTT. The chain joins TRBV24-1 to TRBJ1-5; 7 nucleotides align to TRBD1. Germline V gene lookup returns CDR1 KGHDR and CDR2 SFDVKD. V was clipped by 4 bases and J by 4 bases; unmatched bases: 9. The CDR3 length is 16 residues.

The V and J genes are TRBV7-9 and TRBJ2-7; no reliable D call. The germline CDR1 and CDR2 sequences are SEHNR and FQNEAQ (reference sequence). CDR3 length: 12 residues. V dropped 8 bases and J dropped 2 bases, with 10 bases sitting between them. CDR3 residues: CASSVGPYEQYF. In nucleotides, the CDR3 is TGTGCCAGCTCCGTAGGACCCTACGAGCAGTACTTC.

This chain connects TRBV6-5 to TRBJ1-3, with D maybe TRBD1 (5 bases). The CDR3 contains 16 residues. Trimming removed 0 bases at V and 0 bases at J, with 9 bases between. Germline V gene data show CDR1 as MNHEY and CDR2 as SVGAGI. The CDR3 is CASSYSWTFSGNTIYF. The CDR3 nucleotides are TGTGCCAGCAGTTACTCGTGGACATTCTCTGGAAACACCATATATTTT.

The chain combines TRBV19 with TRBJ1-2, with 8 bases matching TRBD1. The CDR3 totals 19 residues. Losses at the gene ends were 2 bases for V and 5 bases for J; bases not matched to a gene: 19. CDR1 LNHDA and CDR2 SQIVND come from the germline V gene (reference sequence). Here the CDR3 reads CASSIRNPVGQGDEYGYTF. Here the CDR3 DNA reads TGTGCCAGTAGTATACGGAACCCCGTAGGACAGGGCGACGAATATGGCTACACCTTC.

The chain has TRBV7-9 and TRBJ2-7; D is possibly TRBD2 (5 bases). CDR1 SEHNR and CDR2 FQNEAQ come from the germline V gene (reference sequence). The CDR3 length is 14 residues. The V end was cut by 0 bases, the J end by 3 bases, with 9 bases between. The CDR3, as DNA: TGTGCCAGCAGCTTAGCCACTAGGAACTACGAGCAGTACTTC. Translation: CASSLATRNYEQYF. Together with reference TRBV7-9 and TRBJ2-7, the CDR3 gives the full variable domain: DTGVSQNPRHKITKRGQNVTFRCDPISEHNRLYWYRQTLGQGPEFLTYFQNEAQLEKSRLLSDRFSAERPKGSFSTLEIQRTEQGDSAMYLCASSLATRNYEQYFGPGTRLTVT.

The V call is TRBV5-5, the J call TRBJ1-3, with D unclear. The V end lost 0 bases, the J end lost 4 bases, and 11 bases lay between the germline ends. Germline V lookup: CDR1 SGHKS, CDR2 YYEKEE (reference sequence). The CDR3 runs to 15 residues. CDR3 protein: CASSLDPSGGNTIYF. CDR3 bases: TGTGCCAGCAGCTTGGATCCCTCGGGAGGAAACACCATATATTTT.

This clone was seen a few times. The same CDR3 is also encoded by other DNA sequences in this sample. This chain joins TRBV7-2 and TRBJ2-1; 13 bases match TRBD2. V shed 5 bases, J shed 7 bases, and the junction held 5 bases outside the gene matches. Germline loops: CDR1 SGHTA, CDR2 FQGNSA. CDR3 length equals 15 residues. The CDR3 nucleotides read TGTGCCAGCAGCCCCGGACTAGCGGGGGCAAATGAGCAGTTCTTC. As protein: CASSPGLAGANEQFF.

This rearrangement joins TRBV6-4 to TRBJ2-1; D unresolved. V lost 2 bases, J lost 0 bases, and 8 bases lay in between. The CDR3 is 15 residues long. Germline CDR1 and CDR2: MRHNA and SNTAGT. CDR3 protein: CASSDEASSYNEQFF. The DNA of the CDR3 is TGTGCCAGCAGTGACGAGGCTAGCTCCTACAATGAGCAGTTCTTC.

The chain carries TRBV6-5 and TRBJ2-7, with D maybe TRBD1 (7 bases). The CDR3 spans 14 residues. V was pared by 6 bases and J by 3 bases, with 15 bases between. CDR1 MNHEY and CDR2 SVGAGI come from the germline V gene. The CDR3 sequence is CASSSAGQSYEQYF. For the CDR3, the DNA is TGTGCCAGCAGCTCCGCGGGACAGAGCTACGAGCAGTACTTC.

V and J are TRBV28 and TRBJ1-4; D call uncertain. The CDR3 has 15 residues. Germline CDR1 is MDHEN and CDR2 is SYDVKM. Between the trimmed V and J ends, which lost 6 bases and 3 bases, there was a span of 14 bases. CDR3 nucleotides: TGTGCCAGCAGGCGAGGGCCAGGACCTAATGAAAAACTGTTTTTT. Its translation is CASRRGPGPNEKLFF.

The V call is TRBV6-4, the J call TRBJ2-1; 8 positions match TRBD1. V was pared by 6 bases and J by 1 base, with 8 bases of the junction left unmatched. The CDR3 is made up of 16 amino acids. Per the germline V gene, CDR1 is MRHNA and CDR2 is SNTAGT. CDR3 amino acids: CASSETGQDSYNEQFF. CDR3 DNA: TGTGCCAGCAGCGAAACGGGACAGGATTCCTACAATGAGCAGTTCTTC.

This sequence joins TRBV24-1 and TRBJ2-5; D tentatively reads TRBD1 or TRBD2 (5 bases each). CDR1 and CDR2 from the germline V gene are KGHDR and SFDVKD. The CDR3 loop spans 15 amino acids. Trimming cost V 3 bases and J 3 bases, with 13 bases left between them. In DNA, the CDR3 is TGTGCCACCAGTGATACCGGGACGGCAAAAGAGACCCAGTACTTC. It codes for CATSDTGTAKETQYF.